This T cell receptor beta chain came from a study of T cells in Graves' hyperthyroidism and ophthalmopathy. For the study at large: At the time of initial diagnosis and before any treatment, peripheral blood was collected.

Amplification of TCR beta CDR3 regions used RNA as the template. First-round RT-PCR targeting the TCR CDR3 was performed with the HTBI primer set. Each CDR3 protein gets one entry after TCRdb re-called the multiplex PCR reads with MiXCR. The sample includes some 490,000 distinct CDR3 sequences, roughly 16% of them seen just once. This clonotype was counted only a few times. V lost 5 bases, J lost 10 bases, and 12 bases stayed unmatched. CDR3 length: 15 amino acids. The germline V gene encodes CDR1 SGHVS and CDR2 FQNEAQ. The sequencing input was blood. J is TRBJ2-1 and V is TRBV7-8, with 9 bases fitting TRBD1. This TCR was recovered from a woman aged 30 to 39 with Graves' ophthalmopathy. The chain's CDR3 is CASSPTRTGVLEQFF. In nucleotides, the CDR3 is TGTGCCAGCAGCCCCACGCGGACAGGGGTCTTGGAGCAGTTCTTC.